This TCR beta chain came from a study of CD8 T cells in Susac syndrome. The RNA input was about 0.5 to 1 ug, and it was reverse transcribed with random hexamers. MiXCR, run by TCRdb on the immunoSEQ multiplex PCR reads, gives a single entry per CDR3 protein. The sample records 150,000 to 200,000 distinct CDR3 sequences, 92% being singletons. Losses at the gene ends were 8 bases for V and 0 bases for J; bases not matched to a gene: 15. Germline V CDR1 and CDR2: MNHNS, SASEGT. The CDR3 is made up of 17 amino acids. The chain employs TRBV6-1 and TRBJ1-2; TRBD1 matches at 7 bases. The sequence was collected from a human donor in good health. Sequencing was done on a sample of CD4+ T cells from PBMCs. CDR3 DNA sequence: TGTGCCAGCTCGACCCAAAGACAGGGCTTATCTAACTATGGCTACACCTTC. Its translation is CASSTQRQGLSNYGYTF.